A selection of T cell receptor beta chains follows, all from one sample in a study of beta chain features in type 1 diabetes. Method: immunoSEQ multiplex PCR; TCRdb's copy keeps in-frame clones and lacks some. The sample shows hundreds of thousands of clones, around 13% of them seen only once. Sequenced input: naive CD4+ T cells from blood. The receptor source for this set is a man aged 18 to 30 in good health. The CDR3 runs from the conserved cysteine through the conserved F or W. A D gene is named only where the DNA matches it firmly. Part of the rows lack a size; the others show once, few, many or a class for expanded clones.

clone size: few
V gene: TRBV4-3
J gene: TRBJ2-1
D gene: TRBD1
CDR3 DNA: TGCGCCAGCAGCCGGGACAGGGGGCTAGATGAGCAGTTCTTC
CDR3 protein: CASSRDRGLDEQFF

clone size: .
V gene: TRBV7-6
J gene: TRBJ2-1
D gene: .
CDR3 DNA: TGTGCCAGCAGCCTACAGTACAATGAGCAGTTCTTC
CDR3 protein: CASSLQYNEQFF

clone size: .
V gene: TRBV5-4
J gene: TRBJ2-1
D gene: .
CDR3 DNA: TGTGCCAGCAGCTTGGCGGGGATTAATGAGCAGTTCTTC
CDR3 protein: CASSLAGINEQFF

clone size: few
V gene: TRBV27
J gene: TRBJ1-2
D gene: .
CDR3 DNA: TGTGCCAGCAGGTCCTTCCCAGGGTACTATGGCTACACCTTC
CDR3 protein: CASRSFPGYYGYTF

clone size: .
V gene: TRBV25-1
J gene: TRBJ2-1
D gene: TRBD1
CDR3 DNA: TGTGCCAGCAGTGAGTGGACAGGGGGTAGTAGTGAGCAGTTCTTC
CDR3 protein: CASSEWTGGSSEQFF

clone size: few
V gene: TRBV21-1
J gene: TRBJ2-2
D gene: .
CDR3 DNA: TGTGCCAGCAAAGATACGGGACTTTCGAACACCGGGGAGCTGTTTTTT
CDR3 protein: CASKDTGLSNTGELFF

clone size: .
V gene: TRBV7-3
J gene: TRBJ2-3
D gene: .
CDR3 DNA: TGTGCCAGCAGCCGCGGGATGAACACAGATACGCAGTATTTT
CDR3 protein: CASSRGMNTDTQYF

clone size: few
V gene: TRBV7-3
J gene: TRBJ1-1
D gene: .
CDR3 DNA: TGTGCCAGCAGCTTAAGCGCCAGGGAGGCTGAAGCTTTCTTT
CDR3 protein: CASSLSAREAEAFF

clone size: few
V gene: TRBV7-8
J gene: TRBJ1-1
D gene: .
CDR3 DNA: TGTGCCAGCAGCTTAGCGCTTGGTGGGCGGGTGACTAGAGACTTT
CDR3 protein: CASSLALGGRVTRDF

clone size: few
V gene: TRBV5-1
J gene: TRBJ2-7
D gene: TRBD2
CDR3 DNA: TGCGCCAGCAGCTACACCACGGGAGGGCTCACGTCTGGCGAGCAGTACTTC
CDR3 protein: CASSYTTGGLTSGEQYF

clone size: .
V gene: TRBV6-5
J gene: TRBJ2-7
D gene: TRBD1
CDR3 DNA: TGTGCCAGCAGTTACTCCGGGACAGGTTCCTACGAGCAGTACTTC
CDR3 protein: CASSYSGTGSYEQYF

clone size: few
V gene: TRBV30
J gene: TRBJ2-1
D gene: TRBD2
CDR3 DNA: TGTGCCTGGAATATGCGGGGGGATCTATTTCGGAATGAGCAGTTCTTC
CDR3 protein: CAWNMRGDLFRNEQFF

clone size: few
V gene: TRBV2
J gene: TRBJ1-1
D gene: TRBD1
CDR3 DNA: TGTGCCAGCAGCCCGGACAGGTCGGGGGCTTTCTTT
CDR3 protein: CASSPDRSGAFF

clone size: few
V gene: TRBV7-8
J gene: TRBJ1-1
D gene: TRBD1
CDR3 DNA: TGTGCCAGCAGCGGGGACAGGGGATTTACTGAAGCTTTCTTT
CDR3 protein: CASSGDRGFTEAFF

clone size: .
V gene: TRBV18
J gene: TRBJ1-1
D gene: TRBD1
CDR3 DNA: TGTGCCAGCTCCCTAAGGACAGGGGACACTGAAGCTTTCTTT
CDR3 protein: CASSLRTGDTEAFF

clone size: .
V gene: TRBV7-2
J gene: TRBJ2-7
D gene: TRBD2
CDR3 DNA: TGTGCCAGCAGCTGGACTAGCGGATACGAGCAGTACTTC
CDR3 protein: CASSWTSGYEQYF

clone size: .
V gene: TRBV7-9
J gene: TRBJ2-7
D gene: TRBD2
CDR3 DNA: TGTGCCAGCAGCTCCCGGGGAGGGGCCCTCACCCCGGTTTACGAGCAGTACTTC
CDR3 protein: CASSSRGGALTPVYEQYF

clone size: few
V gene: TRBV28
J gene: TRBJ2-7
D gene: TRBD2
CDR3 DNA: TGTGCCAGCAGTTCGGGGGGGGTTGTTTACGAGCAGTACTTC
CDR3 protein: CASSSGGVVYEQYF

clone size: few
V gene: TRBV29-1
J gene: TRBJ1-4
D gene: TRBD1
CDR3 DNA: TGCAGCGCAACCGGGACAGGGGCCTCCGGGGGGGAAAAACTGTTTTTT
CDR3 protein: CSATGTGASGGEKLFF

clone size: few
V gene: TRBV19
J gene: TRBJ1-5
D gene: .
CDR3 DNA: TGTGCCAGTAGATCTTCAGTCGGCAGGGTCGATCAGCCCCAGCATTTT
CDR3 protein: CASRSSVGRVDQPQHF

clone size: few
V gene: TRBV7-7
J gene: TRBJ2-5
D gene: .
CDR3 DNA: TGTGCCAGCAGCCTGGACAGCCAAGAGACCCAGTACTTC
CDR3 protein: CASSLDSQETQYF

clone size: few
V gene: TRBV4-3
J gene: TRBJ2-7
D gene: TRBD2
CDR3 DNA: TGCGCCAGCAGCCAAGATGGTGGGGCTGCGGGACTAGCGGGAGGACTCTCCTACGAGCAGTACTTC
CDR3 protein: CASSQDGGAAGLAGGLSYEQYF

clone size: .
V gene: TRBV29-1
J gene: TRBJ2-1
D gene: TRBD2
CDR3 DNA: TGCAGCGCCCTAGGGCTAGCGGAAGTAAAGCAGTTCTTC
CDR3 protein: CSALGLAEVKQFF

clone size: .
V gene: TRBV7-2
J gene: TRBJ1-1
D gene: .
CDR3 DNA: TGTGCCAGCAGTATCAGTGTCGACACAGAAGCTTTCTTT
CDR3 protein: CASSISVDTEAFF

clone size: .
V gene: TRBV6-6
J gene: TRBJ1-3
D gene: .
CDR3 DNA: TGTGCCACCCGATCCGCGAGCTCTGGAAACACCATATATTTT
CDR3 protein: CATRSASSGNTIYF

clone size: .
V gene: TRBV5-1
J gene: TRBJ1-2
D gene: TRBD1
CDR3 DNA: TGCGCCAGCAGCTTGGTGCAGGGGGCCTATGGCTACACCTTC
CDR3 protein: CASSLVQGAYGYTF

clone size: .
V gene: TRBV28
J gene: TRBJ2-2
D gene: TRBD1
CDR3 DNA: TGTGCCAGCAGTGCAACAGGACAGGGATTCGGCACCGGGGAGCTGTTTTTT
CDR3 protein: CASSATGQGFGTGELFF

clone size: few
V gene: TRBV7-2
J gene: TRBJ1-2
D gene: .
CDR3 DNA: TGTGCCAGCAGCTTGGTGACAGGCTATGGCTACACCTTC
CDR3 protein: CASSLVTGYGYTF

clone size: .
V gene: TRBV28
J gene: TRBJ2-5
D gene: TRBD2
CDR3 DNA: TGTGCCAGCAGTCCCCGCTCACGGGTCCGGGGGGGCGGACAGACCCAGTACTTC
CDR3 protein: CASSPRSRVRGGGQTQYF

clone size: .
V gene: TRBV11-2
J gene: TRBJ1-1
D gene: .
CDR3 DNA: TGTGCCAGCAGCCCCGTCGGGGGCACTGAAGCTTTCTTT
CDR3 protein: CASSPVGGTEAFF

clone size: .
V gene: TRBV6-5
J gene: TRBJ1-5
D gene: .
CDR3 DNA: TGTGCCAGCGGCGAGGACAATCAGCCCCAGCATTTT
CDR3 protein: CASGEDNQPQHF

clone size: few
V gene: TRBV7-2
J gene: TRBJ2-2
D gene: .
CDR3 DNA: TGTGCCAGCAGCTTAGTCATCCGCGGGGCTAACACCGGGGAGCTGTTTTTT
CDR3 protein: CASSLVIRGANTGELFF

clone size: .
V gene: TRBV10-3
J gene: TRBJ2-5
D gene: TRBD1
CDR3 DNA: TGTGCCATCAGAGGACAGGGGGAGACCCAGTACTTC
CDR3 protein: CAIRGQGETQYF

clone size: .
V gene: TRBV19
J gene: TRBJ1-5
D gene: .
CDR3 DNA: TGTGCCAGTGAATACAGGGTCCGCGATCAGCCCCAGCATTTT
CDR3 protein: CASEYRVRDQPQHF

clone size: few
V gene: TRBV9
J gene: TRBJ2-7
D gene: TRBD2
CDR3 DNA: TGTGCCAGCAGCGTAGAAGCGGGAGGGCGCGAGCAGTACTTC
CDR3 protein: CASSVEAGGREQYF

clone size: .
V gene: TRBV4-3
J gene: TRBJ2-1
D gene: TRBD2
CDR3 DNA: TGCGCCAGCAGCCGCAGGCCTAGCGGGAGTTTCATTGAGCAGTTCTTC
CDR3 protein: CASSRRPSGSFIEQFF

clone size: .
V gene: TRBV7-9
J gene: TRBJ2-1
D gene: TRBD2
CDR3 DNA: TGTGCCAGCAGCTTAGCGGGGGGGGGAAATGAGCAGTTCTTC
CDR3 protein: CASSLAGGGNEQFF

clone size: few
V gene: TRBV7-2
J gene: TRBJ2-7
D gene: TRBD2
CDR3 DNA: TGTGCCAGCAGTTTCCCGTGGGCGGGAGGGTACGAGCAGTACTTC
CDR3 protein: CASSFPWAGGYEQYF

clone size: .
V gene: TRBV30
J gene: TRBJ1-6
D gene: TRBD1
CDR3 DNA: TGTGCCGGGGACAGGGGGACCTATCCTTCACCCCTCCACTTT
CDR3 protein: CAGDRGTYPSPLHF

clone size: few
V gene: TRBV7-9
J gene: TRBJ1-1
D gene: .
CDR3 DNA: TGTGCCAGCAGACTCCAGCGTGAAGCTTTCTTT
CDR3 protein: CASRLQREAFF

clone size: .
V gene: TRBV28
J gene: TRBJ2-6
D gene: .
CDR3 DNA: TGTGCCAGCAGTTTGCCGCGGCAGGGCTCATCTGGGGCCAACGTCCTGACTTTC
CDR3 protein: CASSLPRQGSSGANVLTF

clone size: .
V gene: TRBV9
J gene: TRBJ2-3
D gene: .
CDR3 DNA: TGTGCCAGCAGCGTACGGAGCACAGATACGCAGTATTTT
CDR3 protein: CASSVRSTDTQYF

clone size: many
V gene: TRBV4-3
J gene: TRBJ1-4
D gene: .
CDR3 DNA: TGCGCCAGCAGCCAAGACGATGAAAAACTGTTTTTT
CDR3 protein: CASSQDDEKLFF

clone size: .
V gene: TRBV30
J gene: TRBJ1-2
D gene: TRBD1
CDR3 DNA: TGTGCCTGGAGTGTACTCCAGGGGGCAAACTATGGCTACACCTTC
CDR3 protein: CAWSVLQGANYGYTF

clone size: .
V gene: TRBV6-6
J gene: TRBJ2-1
D gene: TRBD2
CDR3 DNA: TGTGCCAGCAGTCCTATAGCGGGGGGCACCAATGAGCAGTTCTTC
CDR3 protein: CASSPIAGGTNEQFF

clone size: .
V gene: TRBV7-9
J gene: TRBJ1-1
D gene: .
CDR3 DNA: TGTGCCAGCAGCTTAGTTTCAGGGAACACTGAAGCTTTCTTT
CDR3 protein: CASSLVSGNTEAFF

clone size: .
V gene: TRBV19
J gene: TRBJ1-5
D gene: .
CDR3 DNA: TGTGCCAGTAGTGCAACAGGTTACCAGCATTTT
CDR3 protein: CASSATGYQHF

clone size: few
V gene: TRBV5-1
J gene: TRBJ2-1
D gene: TRBD1
CDR3 DNA: TGCGCCAGCAGCGCAGGACAGGGGCTCTACAATGAGCAGTTCTTC
CDR3 protein: CASSAGQGLYNEQFF

clone size: few
V gene: TRBV30
J gene: TRBJ1-4
D gene: TRBD1
CDR3 DNA: TGTGCCTGGACTGGACAGGGGAGAGGGGCAACTAATGAAAAACTGTTTTTT
CDR3 protein: CAWTGQGRGATNEKLFF

clone size: few
V gene: TRBV5-1
J gene: TRBJ2-5
D gene: .
CDR3 DNA: TGCGCCAGCTTTACAGGGACTATGAAAGAGACCCAGTACTTC
CDR3 protein: CASFTGTMKETQYF

clone size: few
V gene: TRBV4-2
J gene: TRBJ2-2
D gene: .
CDR3 DNA: TGTGCCAGCAGCCCCCTGGGAGGACCGAACACCGGGGAGCTGTTTTTT
CDR3 protein: CASSPLGGPNTGELFF

clone size: .
V gene: TRBV9
J gene: TRBJ2-4
D gene: TRBD2
CDR3 DNA: TGTGCCAGCAGCGTAGTGGTAGCGGGAAAGGTAGCCAAAAACATTCAGTACTTC
CDR3 protein: CASSVVVAGKVAKNIQYF

clone size: .
V gene: TRBV6-5
J gene: TRBJ2-1
D gene: TRBD2
CDR3 DNA: TGTGCCAGCAGTTACGTTCCTAGCGGGAGTGGTGAGCAGTTCTTC
CDR3 protein: CASSYVPSGSGEQFF

clone size: .
V gene: TRBV4-3
J gene: TRBJ2-1
D gene: .
CDR3 DNA: TGCGCCAGCAGCGACGGAAGGCGGTCCTACAATGAGCAGTTCTTC
CDR3 protein: CASSDGRRSYNEQFF

clone size: .
V gene: TRBV7-9
J gene: TRBJ2-7
D gene: .
CDR3 DNA: TGTGCCAGCAGCTTAAGTAGCTACGAGCAGTACTTC
CDR3 protein: CASSLSSYEQYF

clone size: few
V gene: TRBV25-1
J gene: TRBJ1-6
D gene: TRBD1
CDR3 DNA: TGTGCCAGCAGTGCATTAGGGACAGGAGGTAATTCACCCCTCCACTTT
CDR3 protein: CASSALGTGGNSPLHF

clone size: few
V gene: TRBV10-3
J gene: TRBJ2-7
D gene: .
CDR3 DNA: TGTGCCATCATGGGGGCGCATGTCTACGAGCAGTACTTC
CDR3 protein: CAIMGAHVYEQYF

clone size: .
V gene: TRBV28
J gene: TRBJ1-4
D gene: .
CDR3 DNA: TGTGCCAGCAGTCTCAATGAAAAACTGTTTTTT
CDR3 protein: CASSLNEKLFF

clone size: .
V gene: TRBV2
J gene: TRBJ1-1
D gene: TRBD1
CDR3 DNA: TGTGCCAGCAGAGGACAGGGCTGGAACACTGAAGCTTTCTTT
CDR3 protein: CASRGQGWNTEAFF